This T cell receptor (beta chain) was obtained from a study of T-cell memory formation after mild COVID-19. In the study overall: TCR clusters were mostly donor specific.

Looked up from germline, CDR1 is SEHNR and CDR2 is FQNEAQ (reference sequence). There are 17 residues in the CDR3. Trimming took 0 bases from V and 0 from J, leaving 11 bases between them. TCRdb independently ran MiXCR on the 5' RACE reads; one entry per CDR3 protein. This table holds roughly 200,000 distinct CDR3 sequences, 9.5% to 10% found once. Whole-study results and caveats: The appearance of some responding clones in pre-infection memory suggested that cross-reactive memory joined.

The sample holds a few counts of this clonotype. The antigen remains undetermined. This clonotype was obtained from a young man who had mild COVID-19 (a few samples of this study predate the infection). Cell type and time point are not known. The sample taken for sequencing was PBMCs or a T cell subset sorted from them (not recorded which). This chain uses TRBV7-9 with TRBJ2-2, with D perhaps TRBD1 (5 bases). CDR3: CASSLALQGTNTGELFF. DNA for the CDR3: TGTGCCAGCAGCTTAGCCTTGCAGGGAACGAACACCGGGGAGCTGTTTTTT.